The sequence of this T cell receptor (beta chain) was determined in a study of T-cell reconstitution after alpha-beta-depleted transplantation in children. A TCRbeta library incorporating unique molecular identifiers was prepared. One entry per CDR3 protein results from TCRdb running MiXCR on the PCR reads. The sample carries 440,000 or so distinct CDR3 sequences, approximately 41% recorded once. This clonotype was seen ten or more times. Its specificity is unknown. Study results and limitations: Once a year had passed after transplant, T-cell counts and diversity came mostly from newly produced T cells. Several hundred rapidly expanded clones from non-depleted graft cells reportedly supplied alpha-beta T cells about two months post-transplant. The high TCRbeta diversity at day 60 in some patients came from surviving recipient T cells and thymic progenitors.

The sequence derives from a girl aged 2 to 10 with aplastic anemia, due to receive a stem cell transplant. Source: PBMCs, taken before TCRalphabeta/CD19-depleted stem cell transplant.

CDR3: CASSLGNEKLFF. The DNA of the CDR3 is TGCGCCAGCAGCTTGGGTAATGAAAAACTGTTTTTT. The gene calls are TRBV5-1 and TRBJ1-4; D not certain. This CDR3 comprises 12 residues. V shed 0 bases and J shed 4 bases, with 1 base lying between them. CDR1 and CDR2 (germline): SGHRS, YFSETQ.